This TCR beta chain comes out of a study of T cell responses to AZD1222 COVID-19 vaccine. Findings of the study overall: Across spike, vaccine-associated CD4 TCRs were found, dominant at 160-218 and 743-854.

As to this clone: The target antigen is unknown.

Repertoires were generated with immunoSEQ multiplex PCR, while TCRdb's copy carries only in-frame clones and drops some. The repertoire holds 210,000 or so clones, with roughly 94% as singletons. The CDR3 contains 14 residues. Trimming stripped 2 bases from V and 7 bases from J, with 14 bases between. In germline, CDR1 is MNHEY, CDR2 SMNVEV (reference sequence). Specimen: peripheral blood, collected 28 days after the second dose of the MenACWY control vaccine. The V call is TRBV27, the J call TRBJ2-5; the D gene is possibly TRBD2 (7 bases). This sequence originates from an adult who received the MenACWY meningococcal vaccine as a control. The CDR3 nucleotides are TGTGCCAGCAGTTTAGCGGGGGCCCCCATGACCCAGTACTTC. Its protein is CASSLAGAPMTQYF.